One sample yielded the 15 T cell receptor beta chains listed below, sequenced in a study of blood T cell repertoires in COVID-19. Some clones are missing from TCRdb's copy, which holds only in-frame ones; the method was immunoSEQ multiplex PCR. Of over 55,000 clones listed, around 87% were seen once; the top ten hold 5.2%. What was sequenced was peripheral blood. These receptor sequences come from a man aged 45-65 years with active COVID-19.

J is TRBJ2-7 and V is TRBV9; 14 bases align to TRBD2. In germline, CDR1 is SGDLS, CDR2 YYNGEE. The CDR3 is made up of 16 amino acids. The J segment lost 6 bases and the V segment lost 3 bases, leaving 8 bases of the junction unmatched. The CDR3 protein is CASSANPGLAGVEQYF. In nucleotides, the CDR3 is TGTGCCAGCAGCGCCAACCCGGGACTAGCGGGAGTCGAGCAGTACTTC. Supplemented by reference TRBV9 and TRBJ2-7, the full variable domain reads DSGVTQTPKHLITATGQRVTLRCSPRSGDLSVYWYQQSLDQGLQFLIQYYNGEERAKGNILERFSAQQFPDLHSELNLSSLELGDSALYFCASSANPGLAGVEQYFGPGTRLTVT.

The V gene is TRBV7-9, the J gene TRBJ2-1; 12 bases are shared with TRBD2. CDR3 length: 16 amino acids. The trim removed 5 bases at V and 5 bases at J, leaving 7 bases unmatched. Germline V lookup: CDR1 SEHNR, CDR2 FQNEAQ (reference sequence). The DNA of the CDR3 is TGTGCCAGCAGCACCCGGACTAGCGGGGCTCACAATGAGCAGTTCTTC. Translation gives CASSTRTSGAHNEQFF.

CDR3 nucleotide sequence: TGTGCCACCAGTGCCCGCCCGAGCGCAGTTTACCAAGAGACCCAGTACTTC. Protein sequence: CATSARPSAVYQETQYF. The rearrangement joins TRBV24-1 to TRBJ2-5; no definite D call. The germline V and J ends were trimmed by 5 bases and 0 bases, with 18 bases remaining between them. The CDR3 extends over 17 amino acids. Germline V lookup: CDR1 KGHDR, CDR2 SFDVKD.

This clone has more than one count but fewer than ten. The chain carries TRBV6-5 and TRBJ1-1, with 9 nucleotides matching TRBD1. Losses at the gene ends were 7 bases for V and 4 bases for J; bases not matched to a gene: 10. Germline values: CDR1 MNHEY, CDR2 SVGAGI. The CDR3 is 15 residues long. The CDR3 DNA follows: TGTGCCAGCAACCCACAGGGGGCGCGGGGCACTGAAGCTTTCTTT. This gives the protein CASNPQGARGTEAFF.

The CDR3 here is CASSLGRGTLHF. As DNA, the CDR3 is TGTGCCAGCAGCTTAGGGAGGGGAACCCTCCACTTT. The rearrangement uses TRBV11-3 and TRBJ1-6, with D possibly matching TRBD1 (5 bases). The CDR3 totals 12 residues. V was pared by 1 base and J by 14 bases, with 9 bases between. Looked up from germline, CDR1 is SGHNT and CDR2 is YENEEA.

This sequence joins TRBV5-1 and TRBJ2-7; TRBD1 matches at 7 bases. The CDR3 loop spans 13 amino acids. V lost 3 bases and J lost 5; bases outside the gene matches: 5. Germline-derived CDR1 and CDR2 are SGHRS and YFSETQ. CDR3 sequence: CASSSQGYHEQYF. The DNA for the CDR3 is TGCGCCAGCAGCTCACAGGGGTACCACGAGCAGTACTTC.

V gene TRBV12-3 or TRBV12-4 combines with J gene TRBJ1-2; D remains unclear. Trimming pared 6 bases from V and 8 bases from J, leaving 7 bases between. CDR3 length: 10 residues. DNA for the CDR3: TGTGCCAGCAGCAGATCAGGCTACACCTTC. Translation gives CASSRSGYTF.

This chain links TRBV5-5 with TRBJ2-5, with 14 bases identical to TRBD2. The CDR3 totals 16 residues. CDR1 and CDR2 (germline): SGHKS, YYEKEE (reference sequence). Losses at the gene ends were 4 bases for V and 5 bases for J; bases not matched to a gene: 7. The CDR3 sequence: CASSPGGLAGVETQYF. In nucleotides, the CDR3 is TGTGCCAGCAGCCCGGGGGGACTAGCGGGAGTTGAGACCCAGTACTTC.

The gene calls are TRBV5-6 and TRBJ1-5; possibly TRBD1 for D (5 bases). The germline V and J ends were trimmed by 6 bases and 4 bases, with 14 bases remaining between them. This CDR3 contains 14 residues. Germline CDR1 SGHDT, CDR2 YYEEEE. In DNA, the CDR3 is TGTGCCAGCACCCCCCGCGGGGGGAATCAGCCCCAGCATTTT. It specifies CASTPRGGNQPQHF.

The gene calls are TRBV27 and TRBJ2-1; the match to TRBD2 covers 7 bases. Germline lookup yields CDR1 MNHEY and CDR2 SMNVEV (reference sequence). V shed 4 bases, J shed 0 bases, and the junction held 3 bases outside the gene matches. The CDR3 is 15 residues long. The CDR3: CASSWGGSSYNEQFF. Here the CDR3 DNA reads TGTGCCAGCAGTTGGGGCGGGAGCTCCTACAATGAGCAGTTCTTC.

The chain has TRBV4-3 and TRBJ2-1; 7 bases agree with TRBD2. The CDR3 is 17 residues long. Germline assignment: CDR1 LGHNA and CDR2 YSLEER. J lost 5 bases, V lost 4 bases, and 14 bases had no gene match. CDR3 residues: CASSLRAGTAPNNEQFF. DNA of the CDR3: TGCGCCAGCAGCCTTCGAGCGGGAACGGCGCCGAACAATGAGCAGTTCTTC.

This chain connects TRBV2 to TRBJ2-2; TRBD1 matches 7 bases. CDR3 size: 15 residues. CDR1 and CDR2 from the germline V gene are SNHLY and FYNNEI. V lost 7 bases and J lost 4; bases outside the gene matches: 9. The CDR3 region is CASTQYTGVTGELFF. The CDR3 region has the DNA TGTGCCAGCACCCAGTACACAGGGGTCACCGGGGAGCTGTTTTTT. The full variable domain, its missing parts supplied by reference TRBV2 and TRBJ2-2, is EPEVTQTPSHQVTQMGQEVILRCVPISNHLYFYWYRQILGQKVEFLVSFYNNEISEKSEIFDDQFSVERPDGSNFTLKIRSTKLEDSAMYFCASTQYTGVTGELFFGEGSRLTVL.

The CDR3 is CASSPGQAASYNEQFF. CDR3 coding DNA: TGCGCCAGCAGCCCCGGACAGGCCGCCTCCTACAATGAGCAGTTCTTC. The V call is TRBV5-1, the J call TRBJ2-1; TRBD1 matches at 7 bases. This CDR3 has 16 residues. V lost 4 bases to trimming and J lost 0 bases; unmatched junction nucleotides: 7. CDR1 and CDR2 from the germline V gene are SGHRS and YFSETQ.

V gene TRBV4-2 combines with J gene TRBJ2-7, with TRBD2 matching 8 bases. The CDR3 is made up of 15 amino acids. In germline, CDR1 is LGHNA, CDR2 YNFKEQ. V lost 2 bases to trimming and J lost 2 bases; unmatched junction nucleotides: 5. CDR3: CASSQYSGTTYEQYF. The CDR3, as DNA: TGTGCCAGCAGCCAATATAGCGGGACGACCTACGAGCAGTACTTC.

In DNA form, the CDR3 reads TGTGCCAGCTCCCCGACGACAGGGGATTCTAATGAAAAACTGTTTTTT. Translated: CASSPTTGDSNEKLFF. The V gene is TRBV18, the J gene TRBJ1-4, with 8 bases identical to TRBD1. CDR1 KGHSH and CDR2 LQKENI come from the germline V gene. The CDR3 runs to 16 residues. Trimming at V came to 6 bases and at J to 3 bases, leaving 9 bases not matched to a gene.